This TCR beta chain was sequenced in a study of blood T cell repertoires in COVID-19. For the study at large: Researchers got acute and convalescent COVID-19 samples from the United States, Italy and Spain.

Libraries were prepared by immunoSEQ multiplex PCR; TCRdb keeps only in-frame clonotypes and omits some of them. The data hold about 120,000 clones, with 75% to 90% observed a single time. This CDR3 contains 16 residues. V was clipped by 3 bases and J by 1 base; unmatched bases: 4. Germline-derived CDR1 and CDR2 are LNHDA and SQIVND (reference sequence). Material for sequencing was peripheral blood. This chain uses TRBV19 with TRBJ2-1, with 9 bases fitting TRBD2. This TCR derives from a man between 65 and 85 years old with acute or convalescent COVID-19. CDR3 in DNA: TGTGCCAGTAGTATTTTAGCGGGGGCTTCCTACAATGAGCAGTTCTTC. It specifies CASSILAGASYNEQFF.